One and the same sample provided the 24 T cell receptor beta chains below, sequenced in a study of lung T cells in sarcoidosis with Löfgren's syndrome. TCRdb reprocessed the reads with MiXCR, giving one entry per CDR3 protein. The table has 60,000 to 70,000 distinct CDR3 sequences, 21% seen once. The specimen sequenced was CD4+ T cells from PBMCs. These TCRs come from a human donor with sarcoidosis (Löfgren's syndrome or another form), or a control subject (not recorded which).

The chain combines TRBV3-1 with TRBJ2-7; TRBD1 matches 7 bases. The germline gives CDR1 LGHDT, CDR2 YNNKEL (reference sequence). The CDR3 runs 15 residues. V was clipped by 3 bases and J by 2 bases; unmatched bases: 7. CDR3 coding DNA: TGTGCCAGCAGCCATTCAGACAGGGCACCCTACGAGCAGTACTTC. It encodes CASSHSDRAPYEQYF.

This clonotype was observed at least ten times. The V and J genes are TRBV15 and TRBJ1-5; D is perhaps TRBD1 (6 bases). The germline V gene encodes CDR1 LNHNV and CDR2 YYDKDF (reference sequence). The ends were cut back, 1 base at V and 4 bases at J, with 11 bases in the middle. This CDR3 spans 15 amino acids. The CDR3 reads CATSRGGTRNQPQHF. The CDR3 DNA follows: TGTGCCACCAGCAGAGGGGGGACAAGAAATCAGCCCCAGCATTTT.

This clonotype showed up just a few times. This chain uses TRBV2 with TRBJ2-1; 13 nucleotides align to TRBD2. CDR3 length equals 16 residues. The germline V gene has CDR1 SNHLY and CDR2 FYNNEI. V lost 6 bases, J lost 8 bases, and 10 bases stayed unmatched. The CDR3, as DNA: TGTGCCAGCAGCCGGACTAGCGGGAGTACCCCCCATGAGCAGTTCTTC. It translates to CASSRTSGSTPHEQFF.

This clonotype was counted at least ten times. The chain recombines TRBV7-8 with TRBJ2-7, with D hard to call. Trimming cost V 1 base and J 2 bases, with 6 bases left between them. The CDR3 runs to 13 residues. In germline, CDR1 is SGHVS, CDR2 FQNEAQ. CDR3 sequence (DNA): TGTGCCAGCAGCTTAGTGGTAACCTACGAGCAGTACGTC. Translation gives CASSLVVTYEQYV.

This clonotype turned up a few times. The chain uses TRBV5-4 and TRBJ1-6, with TRBD1 as a possible D gene (6 bases). V was shortened by 5 bases and J by 9 bases, with 15 bases between the two germline ends. Germline CDR1 and CDR2: SGHNT and YYREEE (reference sequence). The CDR3 loop spans 14 amino acids. CDR3 protein: CASRWEQGSSPLHF. The CDR3 DNA sequence: TGTGCCAGCAGGTGGGAACAGGGTAGTTCACCCCTCCACTTT.

This clonotype was seen repeatedly, ten times or more. This rearrangement joins TRBV20-1 to TRBJ2-5; 11 bases agree with TRBD1. The CDR3 has 15 residues. CDR1 and CDR2 (germline): DFQATT, SNEGSKA (reference sequence). V lost 5 bases to trimming and J lost 4 bases; unmatched junction nucleotides: 9. The CDR3 DNA reads as TGCAGTGCTGGACAGGGGGCCAGCGGGTCAGAGACCCAGTACTTC. Translated: CSAGQGASGSETQYF.

This clonotype turned up a few times. The chain uses TRBV19 and TRBJ2-1; 9 positions match TRBD2. The CDR3 runs 16 residues. Germline V lookup: CDR1 LNHDA, CDR2 SQIVND (reference sequence). Trimming took 0 bases from V and 0 from J; bases not matched to a gene: 0. The CDR3 DNA reads TGTGCCAGTAGTATAGATAGCGGGAGCTCCTACAATGAGCAGTTCTTC. This gives the protein CASSIDSGSSYNEQFF.

This clonotype came up many times. The CDR3 loop is CSARGQGGNQPQHF. CDR3 coding DNA: TGCAGTGCTAGAGGCCAGGGGGGGAATCAGCCCCAGCATTTT. The V gene is TRBV20-1, the J gene TRBJ1-5, with 7 bases aligning to TRBD1. Germline loops: CDR1 DFQATT, CDR2 SNEGSKA (reference sequence). This CDR3 has 14 residues. V trimming: 1 base; J trimming: 4 bases; junction bases outside the gene matches: 4.

The chain is built from TRBV14 and TRBJ2-3; the match to TRBD2 covers 13 bases. Germline CDR1 is SGHDN and CDR2 is FVKESK. The CDR3 has 16 residues. V gave up 4 bases and J gave up 4 bases; unmatched junction bases: 5. The CDR3 reads CASSPPGLAGPDTQYF. As DNA, the CDR3 is TGTGCCAGCAGCCCCCCGGGACTAGCGGGGCCAGATACGCAGTATTTT.

At least ten counts were recorded for this clonotype. This chain links TRBV12-3 or TRBV12-4 with TRBJ1-2; perhaps TRBD1 as D (5 bases). The V end lost 2 bases, the J end lost 0 bases, and 10 bases lay between the germline ends. This CDR3 comprises 15 residues. The CDR3 DNA follows: TGTGCCAGCAGTTTATCAGGGACCCCTAACTATGGCTACACCTTC. Translated, it gives CASSLSGTPNYGYTF.

This clonotype was seen a few times. J is TRBJ2-1 and V is TRBV7-8; D possibly corresponds to TRBD2 (6 bases). Trimming removed 5 bases at V and 0 bases at J, with 11 bases between. Germline V gene sequence: CDR1 SGHVS, CDR2 FQNEAQ. This CDR3 region has 15 residues. CDR3 region: CASSTGVSSYNEQFF. The CDR3 region has the DNA TGTGCCAGCAGCACGGGGGTGAGCTCCTACAATGAGCAGTTCTTC.

This clonotype has at least ten counts. The chain recombines TRBV20-1 with TRBJ2-5, with D possibly being TRBD1 (5 bases). Germline CDR1 DFQATT, CDR2 SNEGSKA (reference sequence). This CDR3 region has 13 residues. The V end was cut by 6 bases, the J end by 5 bases, with 16 bases between. The CDR3 reads CSALDTRVETQYF. CDR3 in DNA: TGCAGTGCCCTGGACACCCGGGTCGAGACCCAGTACTTC.

With regard to this clonotype: This may stem from a read error, because a much larger clone lies one nucleotide away. The V and J genes are TRBV12-3 or TRBV12-4 and TRBJ2-1; 14 nucleotides align to TRBD2. The CDR3 covers 15 residues. The junction had 8 bases not matched to a gene; V was cut back by 5 bases and J by 11 bases. The CDR3 here is CASSRLAGGVNKQFF. As DNA, the CDR3 is TGTGCCAGCAGTCGACTAGCGGGGGGGGTAAATAAGCAGTTCTTC.

Note on this clonotype: A single base separates this from a much larger clone, so it may be a read error. V and J are TRBV12-3 or TRBV12-4 and TRBJ1-1, with D possibly matching TRBD1 (5 bases). This CDR3 spans 12 amino acids. Trimming stripped 7 bases from V and 5 bases from J, with 11 bases between. CDR3 in DNA: TGTGCCAGCAATTACAGGAATACTGAAGCTTTCTTT. Its translation is CASNYRNTEAFF.

Only a few counts were recorded for this clonotype. This chain links TRBV5-6 with TRBJ2-1, with 8 positions matching TRBD2. Germline CDR1 reads SGHDT; CDR2 reads YYEEEE. V dropped 4 bases and J dropped 4; count of bases not matched to a gene: 13. The CDR3 is 17 amino acids. The CDR3 nucleotides are TGTGCCAGCAGCCCAAGGCGTAGCGGGATCGGGTACAATGAGCAGTTCTTC. Its translation: CASSPRRSGIGYNEQFF.

The V and J genes are TRBV3-1 and TRBJ1-1; the D is unclear. V was cut by 2 bases and J by 9 bases, with 10 bases left in between. This CDR3 contains 12 residues. Germline V gives CDR1 LGHDT, CDR2 YNNKEL (reference sequence). The chain's CDR3 is CASSQPGGKAFF. CDR3 in DNA: TGTGCCAGCAGCCAACCGGGCGGGAAAGCTTTCTTT.

At least ten counts were recorded for this clonotype. The chain uses TRBV28 and TRBJ1-1, with D possibly being TRBD1 (5 bases). The CDR3 totals 13 residues. The V end was cut by 3 bases, the J end by 5 bases, with 10 bases between. Germline V gene lookup returns CDR1 MDHEN and CDR2 SYDVKM. CDR3 DNA: TGTGCCAGCAGTTTGTTCAGGGAGACTGAAGCTTTCTTT. Translation: CASSLFRETEAFF.

This clonotype has just a few counts. A much more abundant neighbour one base away suggests this may be a read error. The chain uses TRBV24-1 and TRBJ1-2, with 7 bases aligning to TRBD1. Germline V gene lookup returns CDR1 KGHDR and CDR2 SFDVKD. The length of the CDR3 is 14 residues. The CDR3 sequence: CAASEYGQADGYTF. DNA for the CDR3: TGTGCCGCCAGTGAATACGGACAGGCAGATGGCTACACCTTC.

The table lists this clonotype with many counts. The rearrangement uses TRBV28 and TRBJ2-7; 11 nucleotides align to TRBD2. V shed 6 bases and J 5 bases; nucleotides not matched to a gene: 9. The germline gives CDR1 MDHEN, CDR2 SYDVKM. This CDR3 has 15 residues. The CDR3, as DNA: TGTGCCAGCAGCCCTAAACTAGCGGGAGTCCACGAGCAGTACTTC. It yields the protein CASSPKLAGVHEQYF.

This clonotype occurred many times. V usage is TRBV6-1 and J usage is TRBJ2-1, with 9 bases lining up with TRBD1. CDR1 is MNHNS, CDR2 SASEGT, per germline. The CDR3 is made up of 15 amino acids. The V and J ends lost 7 bases and 2 bases, in that order; junction bases with no gene match: 6. CDR3 sequence: CASTPGQGPYNEQFF. CDR3 DNA sequence: TGTGCCAGCACCCCGGGACAGGGTCCCTACAATGAGCAGTTCTTC.

This sequence joins TRBV18 and TRBJ1-1; no definite D call. The CDR3 has 16 amino acids. The V gene lost 3 bases and the J gene lost 3 bases, with 17 bases spanning the gap. Germline CDR1 reads KGHSH; CDR2 reads LQKENI. The CDR3 coding sequence is TGTGCCAGCTCACCTTTAAACCGGGCCTGGGACACTGAAGCTTTCTTT. This gives the protein CASSPLNRAWDTEAFF.

This clonotype was counted many times. The chain recombines TRBV2 with TRBJ1-1; D gene unclear. Deletions cut 5 bases from V and 8 bases from J, with 6 bases between. CDR1 and CDR2 (germline): SNHLY, FYNNEI. The CDR3 has 10 residues. CDR3 sequence: CASSRNEAFF. The CDR3 region has the DNA TGTGCCAGCAGTAGGAACGAAGCTTTCTTT.

This clonotype showed up many times. The rearrangement joins TRBV3-1 to TRBJ2-1, with TRBD2 identical over 7 bases. V was pared by 9 bases and J by 1 base, with 12 bases of the junction left unmatched. Germline loops: CDR1 LGHDT, CDR2 YNNKEL (reference sequence). The CDR3 is 16 residues long. CDR3 region: CASRGGGRSSYNEQFF. CDR3 DNA: TGTGCCAGTAGAGGCGGCGGGAGAAGTTCCTACAATGAGCAGTTCTTC.

This clonotype was detected ten times or more. The chain is built from TRBV28 and TRBJ2-1; 11 bases are a match to TRBD2. This CDR3 has 15 amino acids. J gave up 5 bases and V 6 bases, and 6 bases lay outside the gene matches. Germline loops: CDR1 MDHEN, CDR2 SYDVKM. In DNA form, the CDR3 reads TGTGCCAGCAGAGCAGGGACTAGCGGAAACAATGAGCAGTTCTTC. Protein: CASRAGTSGNNEQFF. Full variable domain (missing parts from reference TRBV28 and TRBJ2-1): DVKVTQSSRYLVKRTGEKVFLECVQDMDHENMFWYRQDPGLGLRLIYFSYDVKMKEKGDIPEGYSVSREKKERFSLILESASTNQTSMYLCASRAGTSGNNEQFFGPGTRLTVL.